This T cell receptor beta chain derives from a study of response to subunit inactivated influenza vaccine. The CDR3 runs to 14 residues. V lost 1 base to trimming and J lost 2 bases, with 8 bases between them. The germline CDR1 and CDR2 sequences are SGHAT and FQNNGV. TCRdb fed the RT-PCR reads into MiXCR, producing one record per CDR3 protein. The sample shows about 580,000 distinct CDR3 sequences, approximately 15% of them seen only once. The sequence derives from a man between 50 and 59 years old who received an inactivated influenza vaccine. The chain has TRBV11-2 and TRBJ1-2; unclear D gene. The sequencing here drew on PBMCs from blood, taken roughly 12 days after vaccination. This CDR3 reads CASSLGQVNYGYTF. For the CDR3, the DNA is TGTGCCAGCAGCTTAGGGCAGGTGAACTATGGCTACACCTTC.